This TCR beta chain emerged from a study of T-cell memory formation after mild COVID-19. Findings and limits, study-wide: Clones contracting day 15 to 85 were balanced CD4/CD8; later expanders leaned CD4+.

This clonotype occurred a few times. Its antigen is not known. The junction does not match germline at one end; this may be a read error. TCRdb re-called the 5' RACE reads through MiXCR, storing one row per CDR3 protein. The sample gives approximately 240,000 distinct CDR3 sequences, about a sixth of which show up once; around 3.4% is in the top ten. The V gene's germline CDR1 is SSHAT and CDR2 FNYEAQ (reference sequence). This CDR3 comprises 15 residues. This chain connects TRBV7-7 to TRBJ2-2; 8 bases are shared with TRBD2. The TCR sequence derives from a young man who had mild COVID-19 (a few samples of this study predate the infection). Cell type and time point are not known. The material sequenced was PBMCs or a T cell subset sorted from them (not recorded which). CDR3 in amino acids: CASSVAGHNTGELFF. The CDR3 DNA follows: TGTGCTAGCAGCGTAGCGGGGCACAACACCGGGGAGCTGTTTTTT.